The rows below give T cell receptor beta chains drawn from one sample of a study of T cell responses to AZD1222 COVID-19 vaccine. The data were produced by immunoSEQ multiplex PCR, yet TCRdb's version contains in-frame clones alone and is incomplete. The table shows more than 95,000 clones, with 85% to 90% occurring only once. Material: peripheral blood, obtained on day 0 of AZD1222 vaccination. The source of these receptors is an adult in good health. Both conserved end residues are part of each CDR3. D genes are given only for firm matches. The size entry is marked missing in some rows and otherwise reads once, few, many or a size class.

.	TRBV10-3	TRBD1	TRBJ2-7	TGTGCCATCAGTGACCCGGGACAGGGAGAGAAGTACTTC	CAISDPGQGEKYF
.	TRBV6-5	TRBD2	TRBJ2-5	TGTGCCGCGAGGCGGGGGAACCAAGAGACCCAGTACTTC	CAARRGNQETQYF
.	TRBV18	TRBD1	TRBJ1-1	TGTGCCAGCTCACCACGTTGGCAGGGGGCATTGAACACTGAAGCTTTCTTT	CASSPRWQGALNTEAFF
once	TRBV5-1	.	TRBJ1-1	TGCGCCAGCAGCCAACTCCACACAGGGAATGAAGCTTTCTTT	CASSQLHTGNEAFF
few	TRBV6-1	TRBD2	TRBJ2-7	TGTGCCAGCAGTGTAGCGACTAGCGAGACCTACGAGCAGTACTTC	CASSVATSETYEQYF
once	TRBV18	.	TRBJ2-7	TGTGCCAGCTCACCACGGGAGGAGAGCCACGAGCAGTACTTC	CASSPREESHEQYF
.	TRBV12-3/TRBV12-4	.	TRBJ2-2	TGTGCCAGCAGTTCCTGGACCGGGGAGCTGTTTTTT	CASSSWTGELFF
once	TRBV5-3	TRBD1	TRBJ2-2	TGTGCCAGAAGCCGGAGGTGGGCCAGGGGGCGTCCCGGGGAGCTGTTTTTT	CARSRRWARGRPGELFF
.	TRBV3-1/TRBV3-2	TRBD1	TRBJ2-7	TGTGCCAGCAGCCCCGGGACAGGGCGGTTCGAGCAGTACTTC	CASSPGTGRFEQYF
.	TRBV6-6	TRBD1	TRBJ1-2	TGTGCCAGCAATCGACAGGGGGCGTCCTATGGCTACACCTTC	CASNRQGASYGYTF
.	TRBV15	TRBD1	TRBJ2-7	TGTGCCACCAGCAGGGGACAGGGGATGAGCTACGAGCAGTACTTC	CATSRGQGMSYEQYF
.	TRBV10-3	.	TRBJ1-3	TGTGCCATCAGTGAGTCCAGGAGCTCTGGAAACACCATATATTTT	CAISESRSSGNTIYF
.	TRBV4-3	.	TRBJ1-1	TGCGCCAGCAGCCAAGATACTCACAAGAACACTGAAGCTTTCTTT	CASSQDTHKNTEAFF
.	TRBV3-1/TRBV3-2	.	TRBJ2-7	TGTGCCAGCAGCCTAGAATACGAGCAGTACTTC	CASSLEYEQYF
once	TRBV6-4	.	TRBJ2-7	TGTGCCAACCGCGACGGAGGGGCCTACGAGCAGTACTTC	CANRDGGAYEQYF
.	TRBV5-1	.	TRBJ2-2	TGCGCCAGCAGCTTAGGGGCAGTAGCGGTAGGAACCGGGGAGCTGTTTTTT	CASSLGAVAVGTGELFF